The 22 T cell receptor beta chains below were found in one sample sequenced in a study of T cell repertoires in cytomegalovirus infection. Each CDR3 protein is one row after TCRdb ran MiXCR on the reads. The data contain about 400,000 distinct CDR3 sequences, around a sixth of them singletons. The sequenced material came from PBMCs. These receptors came from a human donor in good health (CMV status not recorded). Some clones in this sample may be carry-over from other donors' samples.

This clonotype was detected a few times. The V and J genes are TRBV20-1 and TRBJ2-5, with 7 bases lining up with TRBD1. The CDR3 runs to 12 residues. With 5 bases clipped from V and 4 bases from J, the junction kept 4 bases outside the gene matches. Germline V CDR1 and CDR2: DFQATT, SNEGSKA (reference sequence). The CDR3 region is CSAHRQGETQYF. The CDR3 DNA is TGCAGTGCTCATCGACAGGGAGAGACCCAGTACTTC.

The chain employs TRBV4-1 and TRBJ1-6; D might be TRBD1 (5 bases). The V end was cut by 0 bases, the J end by 10 bases, with 16 bases between. This CDR3 has 16 amino acids. Germline CDR1 and CDR2: MGHRA and YSYEKL. Here the CDR3 DNA reads TGCGCCAGCAGCCAAGAGGGGAGCGGACATCCGTCACCCCTCCACTTT. Protein: CASSQEGSGHPSPLHF.

This clonotype came up many times. The CDR3 protein is CASSPDGTTYNEQFF. The CDR3 coding sequence is TGTGCCAGCAGCCCCGATGGGACAACCTACAATGAGCAGTTCTTC. J is TRBJ2-1 and V is TRBV7-8; TRBD1 is a possible D gene (6 bases). With 5 bases removed from V and 2 bases from J, the gap between germline ends came to 13 bases. The CDR3 is 15 residues long. CDR1 and CDR2 (germline): SGHVS, FQNEAQ. Full variable domain (outside the CDR3, taken from reference TRBV7-8 and TRBJ2-1): GAGVSQSPRYKVAKRGQDVALRCDPISGHVSLFWYQQALGQGPEFLTYFQNEAQLDKSGLPSDRFFAERPEGSVSTLKIQRTQQEDSAVYLCASSPDGTTYNEQFFGPGTRLTVL.

This clonotype occurred many times. The CDR3 DNA reads as TGTGCCAGCAGTTACAGTTACCAAGGGGGCGGAGCTTTCTTT. Protein sequence: CASSYSYQGGGAFF. The chain is built from TRBV6-5 and TRBJ1-1; 7 nucleotides match TRBD1. V lost 2 bases and J lost 10; bases outside the gene matches: 10. The V gene's germline CDR1 is MNHEY and CDR2 SVGAGI. CDR3 length: 14 residues.

The chain has TRBV12-3 or TRBV12-4 and TRBJ2-2; the match to TRBD2 covers 8 bases. With V trimmed by 6 bases and J by 4 bases, 7 bases remained unmatched. The CDR3 totals 15 residues. The CDR3 coding sequence is TGTGCCAGCAGGGTGAGCGGGAGAGGCACCGGGGAGCTGTTTTTT. Translation: CASRVSGRGTGELFF.

Ten or more counts support this clonotype. The rearrangement uses TRBV7-2 and TRBJ2-7; 11 nucleotides agree with TRBD1. J gave up 5 bases and V 2 bases, and 14 bases lay outside the gene matches. Germline CDR1 SGHTA, CDR2 FQGNSA. The CDR3 spans 18 residues. The CDR3 is CASSLHVGRTGGNDEQYF. CDR3 nucleotide sequence: TGTGCCAGCAGCTTACACGTCGGAAGGACAGGGGGCAACGACGAGCAGTACTTC.

A few counts support this clonotype. The rearrangement uses TRBV6-2 or TRBV6-3 and TRBJ2-7; D might be TRBD1 (6 bases). In germline, CDR1 is MNHEY, CDR2 SVGEGT. Trimming cost V 8 bases and J 7 bases, with 18 bases left between them. The CDR3 spans 13 residues. CDR3 region: CASSIGRGDEQYF. The CDR3 DNA reads TGTGCCAGCTCAATCGGCAGGGGCGATGAGCAGTACTTC.

This chain connects TRBV19 to TRBJ1-4; D gene uncertain. Trimming shortened V by 6 bases and J by 0 bases, and 8 bases separated the two germline ends. The CDR3 has 14 residues. Germline CDR1 reads LNHDA; CDR2 reads SQIVND (reference sequence). CDR3 protein: CASRGSSTNEKLFF. The CDR3 DNA reads as TGTGCCAGTAGGGGAAGTTCAACTAATGAAAAACTGTTTTTT.

This clonotype was detected a few times. This chain uses TRBV12-5 with TRBJ2-2; D is perhaps TRBD1 (7 bases). The CDR3 sequence is 13 residues long. The V gene lost 9 bases and the J gene lost 7 bases, with 15 bases spanning the gap. Germline loops: CDR1 LGHNT, CDR2 FRNRAP. CDR3 loop: CARRRGLGGELFF. CDR3 DNA sequence: TGTGCTAGAAGGAGGGGGCTGGGCGGGGAGCTGTTTTTT. Full variable domain (outside the CDR3, taken from reference TRBV12-5 and TRBJ2-2): DARVTQTPRHKVTEMGQEVTMRCQPILGHNTVFWYRQTMMQGLELLAYFRNRAPLDDSGMPKDRFSAEMPDATLATLKIQPSEPRDSAVYFCARRRGLGGELFFGEGSRLTVL.

This chain joins TRBV15 and TRBJ1-4; unclear D gene. CDR1 and CDR2 (germline): LNHNV, YYDKDF (reference sequence). The CDR3 is 14 residues long. V lost 1 base, J lost 4 bases, and 7 bases lay in between. The CDR3 DNA sequence: TGTGCCACCAGCAGAGTCGGGAGTAATGAAAAACTGTTTTTT. Amino acids: CATSRVGSNEKLFF.

This clonotype has only a few counts. This sequence joins TRBV4-3 and TRBJ2-1, with a tentative D call TRBD2 (5 bases). This CDR3 is built from 17 residues. V lost 4 bases to trimming and J lost 6 bases, with 22 bases between them. CDR1 is LGHNA, CDR2 YSLEER, per germline. The CDR3 is CASSPYLKLGVSNEQFF. The DNA for the CDR3 is TGCGCCAGCAGCCCCTACCTTAAACTAGGAGTAAGCAATGAGCAGTTCTTC.

V and J are TRBV6-5 and TRBJ2-1, with 8 bases matching TRBD2. The V gene's germline CDR1 is MNHEY and CDR2 SVGAGI. Trimming took 5 bases from V and 4 from J; bases not matched to a gene: 7. The length of the CDR3 is 15 residues. CDR3 sequence: CASSRGSGAYNEQFF. The CDR3 DNA reads TGTGCCAGCAGTAGAGGTAGCGGGGCATACAATGAGCAGTTCTTC.

This clonotype was seen a few times. The genes are TRBV9 and TRBJ2-7; TRBD1 or TRBD2 may be the D gene (7 bases each). Trimming stripped 4 bases from V and 2 bases from J, with 19 bases between. This CDR3 spans 16 amino acids. Germline CDR1 reads SGDLS; CDR2 reads YYNGEE. CDR3 in DNA: TGTGCCAGCAGCCCCAGGGGGGGAGCCGATACCTACGAGCAGTACTTC. It codes for CASSPRGGADTYEQYF.

This rearrangement joins TRBV18 to TRBJ2-3; 14 bases agree with TRBD2. The CDR3 is made up of 15 amino acids. CDR1 KGHSH and CDR2 LQKENI come from the germline V gene. V lost 3 bases to trimming and J lost 11 bases; unmatched junction nucleotides: 7. As DNA, the CDR3 is TGTGCCAGCTCACCGGGACTAGCGGGAGACGGGTTGCAGTATTTT. It translates to CASSPGLAGDGLQYF.

This rearrangement joins TRBV24-1 to TRBJ2-6, with D hard to call. Trimming removed 11 bases from V and 2 bases from J, with 9 bases in between. This CDR3 has 13 residues. The germline CDR1 and CDR2 sequences are KGHDR and SFDVKD. CDR3 DNA: TGTGCCAGCGTCTCGGCTGGGGCCAACGTCCTGACTTTC. Its translation: CASVSAGANVLTF.

This clonotype was seen a few times. The chain uses TRBV29-1 and TRBJ1-2, with D tentatively TRBD1 (6 bases). Germline lookup yields CDR1 SQVTM and CDR2 ANQGSEA. The CDR3 loop spans 18 amino acids. The V gene lost 3 bases and the J gene lost 0 bases, with 23 bases spanning the gap. The CDR3 region has the DNA TGCAGCGTTGACCAACAGGGAGTTCGGGTGGACCCTAACTATGGCTACACCTTC. Translating it yields CSVDQQGVRVDPNYGYTF.

This clonotype was observed a few times. The gene calls are TRBV2 and TRBJ2-1; D may be TRBD1 or TRBD2 (5 bases each). CDR3 size: 14 residues. The V and J ends lost 7 bases and 1 base respectively, with 11 bases between them. Germline V CDR1 and CDR2: SNHLY, FYNNEI. CDR3 in DNA: TGTGCCAGCATCCGGGACCTTTCCTACAATGAGCAGTTCTTC. Encoded protein: CASIRDLSYNEQFF.

This clonotype came up many times. This chain connects TRBV18 to TRBJ1-1; the D gene is possibly TRBD1 (6 bases). The CDR3 extends over 16 amino acids. Trimming stripped 0 bases from V and 5 bases from J, with 16 bases between. Germline CDR1 and CDR2: KGHSH and LQKENI. DNA of the CDR3: TGTGCCAGCTCACCACCGTTGCACAGGGAGGGGACTGAAGCTTTCTTT. This sequence encodes CASSPPLHREGTEAFF.

This sequence joins TRBV11-2 and TRBJ2-1; 10 nucleotides align to TRBD2. The CDR3 contains 15 residues. V shed 6 bases, J shed 6 bases, and the junction held 8 bases outside the gene matches. CDR1 and CDR2 (germline): SGHAT, FQNNGV. This CDR3 reads CASSQSGRAANEQFF. Written as DNA, the CDR3 is TGTGCCAGCAGTCAAAGCGGGAGGGCCGCCAATGAGCAGTTCTTC.

This rearrangement joins TRBV4-3 to TRBJ2-3, with D uncertain. V dropped 0 bases and J dropped 0 bases, with 16 bases sitting between them. Looked up from germline, CDR1 is LGHNA and CDR2 is YSLEER. This CDR3 spans 18 amino acids. The CDR3 reads CASSQDARQLPSTDTQYF. The DNA for the CDR3 is TGCGCCAGCAGCCAAGACGCTCGACAACTTCCTAGCACAGATACGCAGTATTTT.

This clonotype was detected a few times. V is TRBV29-1 and J is TRBJ2-3; D is unclear. V lost 8 bases, J lost 0 bases, and 12 bases lay in between. Germline assignment: CDR1 SQVTM and CDR2 ANQGSEA. This CDR3 is 13 amino acids long. The chain's CDR3 is CSYRSPSTDTQYF. The CDR3 region has the DNA TGCAGCTACCGGTCGCCTAGCACAGATACGCAGTATTTT.

This clonotype has only a few counts. This chain connects TRBV5-1 to TRBJ2-1; the match to TRBD2 covers 9 bases. The CDR3 totals 17 residues. In germline, CDR1 is SGHRS, CDR2 YFSETQ. V trimming: 2 bases; J trimming: 7 bases; junction bases outside the gene matches: 13. The CDR3 DNA reads as TGCGCCAGCAGCTTTGGTTGGTGGCGGGGGGGCTTGAATGAGCAGTTCTTC. This sequence encodes CASSFGWWRGGLNEQFF.